The clone carrying this T cell receptor beta chain has just a few counts. Its matching antigen is unknown. Other DNA sequences in the same sample also yield this CDR3. Data came from immunoSEQ multiplex PCR; TCRdb stores just in-frame clones and leaves some out. The repertoire consists of some 70,000 clones, with 85% occurring once and the leading ten covering about 3%. V lost 2 bases and J lost 4; bases outside the gene matches: 4. The CDR3 length is 14 residues. In germline, CDR1 is MNHNS, CDR2 SASEGT. The data originate from a study of cytomegalovirus exposure and HLA in healthy donors. Study context: In a later analysis, it was reported that the 120 or so validation repertoires had been produced on the same platform as the 700 or so repertoires belonging to the first cohort. Study conclusions and caveats: Through in vitro validation, a few CMV-associated chains were shown to be specific for CMV antigens.

Sequenced material: PBMCs. The chain recombines TRBV6-1 with TRBJ1-2, with 7 bases aligning to TRBD1. This clonotype was sampled from a man in his thirties or forties in good health and CMV-seronegative. The CDR3 bases are TGTGCCAGCAGTGAAAGGAGGGACAGCTATGGCTACACCTTC. Protein product: CASSERRDSYGYTF.